The 28 T cell receptor beta chains below all came from one sample that was sequenced in a study of cytomegalovirus exposure and HLA in healthy donors. Primers included in the PCR were 60 Vbeta and 13 Jbeta primers. The assay was immunoSEQ multiplex PCR, and TCRdb's table has in-frame clones only and misses some. The sample gives approximately 87,000 clones, 80% to 90% of which show up once; 5.6% is in the top ten. The material sequenced was PBMCs. The receptor source for this set is a woman between 18 and 29 years old in good health and CMV-seropositive.

This clone came up once. This chain links TRBV6-6 with TRBJ1-5, with TRBD1 as a possible D gene (6 bases). V lost 6 bases, J lost 3 bases, and 15 bases lay in between. The CDR3 is 15 amino acids. Germline lookup yields CDR1 MNHNY and CDR2 SVGAGI (reference sequence). The CDR3: CASRNRDASNQPQHF. The CDR3 nucleotides read TGTGCCAGCAGGAACAGGGATGCGTCCAATCAGCCCCAGCATTTT.

As for this clone: A read error is the likely source, as a far larger clone sits one nucleotide away. The J gene is TRBJ2-5, the V gene TRBV6-5; possible D gene TRBD2, 8 bases. The CDR3 is 14 residues long. Per the germline V gene, CDR1 is MNHEY and CDR2 is SVGAGI. The CDR3 bases are TGTGACAGCAGCACACAGGGGACTAGGGAGACCCAGTACTTC. Encoded protein: CDSSTQGTRETQYF.

This chain uses TRBV10-3 with TRBJ1-1; D gene uncertain. CDR1 and CDR2 from the germline V gene are ENHRY and SYGVKD. V gave up 2 bases and J gave up 1 base, with 5 bases separating them. The length of the CDR3 is 13 residues. The CDR3 loop reads CAISETPNTEAFF. For the CDR3, the DNA is TGTGCCATCAGTGAGACACCGAACACTGAAGCTTTCTTT.

This clone has just a few counts. The chain carries TRBV6-1 and TRBJ2-1; D gene ambiguous. Germline V gene lookup returns CDR1 MNHNS and CDR2 SASEGT. Trimming shortened V by 2 bases and J by 4 bases, and 21 bases separated the two germline ends. The CDR3 consists of 18 residues. The DNA of the CDR3 is TGTGCCAGCAGTGAACCCCCCCTTCTACGTAATAGATACAATGAGCAGTTCTTC. Translating gives CASSEPPLLRNRYNEQFF.

CDR3 sequence reads: CASRRDLNEKLFF. DNA of the CDR3: TGTGCCAGCAGGAGGGATCTTAATGAAAAACTGTTTTTT. The gene calls are TRBV2 and TRBJ1-4, with D hard to call. From germline, CDR1 is SNHLY and CDR2 FYNNEI. V dropped 6 bases and J dropped 4 bases, with 9 bases sitting between them. This CDR3 spans 13 amino acids.

In DNA form, the CDR3 reads TGTGCCAGCGGAGGGACCTATCAGCCCCAGCATTTT. It is translated as CASGGTYQPQHF. The genes are TRBV9 and TRBJ1-5, with a tentative D call TRBD1 (5 bases). Germline loops: CDR1 SGDLS, CDR2 YYNGEE. V lost 7 bases to trimming and J lost 5 bases, with 10 bases between them. The CDR3 has 12 residues.

This clone came up once. The chain combines TRBV30 with TRBJ1-4; tentative D call: TRBD1 (5 bases). The CDR3 spans 15 residues. Germline-derived CDR1 and CDR2 are GTSNPN and SVGIG (reference sequence). Deletions cut 0 bases from V and 8 bases from J, with 16 bases between. As DNA, the CDR3 is TGTGCCTGGAGTGTAGCGGCGGGGGTAGGGGAAAAACTGTTTTTT. Translating gives CAWSVAAGVGEKLFF.

This clone was detected only a few times. V usage is TRBV6-1 and J usage is TRBJ2-5; 11 bases align to TRBD2. This CDR3 comprises 15 residues. After removal of 5 bases from V and 0 bases from J, the junction contained 2 bases not matched to a gene. Germline V CDR1 and CDR2: MNHNS, SASEGT. CDR3 in DNA: TGTGCCAGCAGTAAACTAGCGGGGGACCAAGAGACCCAGTACTTC. It yields the protein CASSKLAGDQETQYF.

The chain recombines TRBV7-9 with TRBJ2-2; D remains ambiguous. V was shortened by 5 bases and J by 1 base, with 8 bases between the two germline ends. CDR3 length equals 14 residues. Germline V gives CDR1 SEHNR, CDR2 FQNEAQ (reference sequence). In DNA, the CDR3 is TGTGCCAGCAGCAGCCCTTGGAACACCGGGGAGCTGTTTTTT. Translated, it gives CASSSPWNTGELFF.

This chain links TRBV28 with TRBJ2-2, with 9 bases fitting TRBD2. J gave up 6 bases and V 3 bases, and 11 bases lay outside the gene matches. The germline V gene has CDR1 MDHEN and CDR2 SYDVKM. The length of the CDR3 is 17 residues. CDR3 DNA: TGTGCCAGCAGTTTCTGGGCGGGAGGGGGAAAAGCCGGGGAGCTGTTTTTT. Translating it yields CASSFWAGGGKAGELFF.

The V gene is TRBV4-1, the J gene TRBJ1-2, with D possibly matching TRBD1 (5 bases). CDR3 size: 15 residues. Germline CDR1 and CDR2: MGHRA and YSYEKL. V was shortened by 0 bases and J by 3 bases, with 11 bases between the two germline ends. CDR3 in amino acids: CASSQDRGGDYGYTF. The CDR3 DNA sequence: TGCGCCAGCAGCCAAGACAGAGGAGGGGACTATGGCTACACCTTC.

The DNA for the CDR3 is TGCAGCGCAAGACTTTTAGTAGCCCAAGAGACCCAGTACTTC. Translated: CSARLLVAQETQYF. J is TRBJ2-5 and V is TRBV29-1; no definite D call. Looked up from germline, CDR1 is SQVTM and CDR2 is ANQGSEA. CDR3 length: 14 amino acids. The V end was cut by 7 bases, the J end by 1 base, with 16 bases between.

The chain is built from TRBV12-5 and TRBJ1-1; 9 bases are a match to TRBD1. With V trimmed by 6 bases and J by 2 bases, 10 bases remained unmatched. Germline V gives CDR1 LGHNT, CDR2 FRNRAP. The CDR3 sequence is 16 residues long. The CDR3 here is CASGLGTGTQNTEAFF. CDR3 bases: TGTGCTAGTGGACTCGGGACAGGGACCCAAAACACTGAAGCTTTCTTT.

The V call is TRBV2, the J call TRBJ1-1; D perhaps matches TRBD1 (6 bases). CDR3 size: 14 residues. CDR1 is SNHLY, CDR2 FYNNEI, per germline. V was shortened by 11 bases and J by 1 base, with 17 bases between the two germline ends. Here the CDR3 reads CAGKGGNRNTEAFF. The CDR3 DNA reads TGTGCCGGAAAGGGGGGGAATAGGAACACTGAAGCTTTCTTT. The full variable domain, completed using reference TRBV2 and TRBJ1-1, is EPEVTQTPSHQVTQMGQEVILRCVPISNHLYFYWYRQILGQKVEFLVSFYNNEISEKSEIFDDQFSVERPDGSNFTLKIRSTKLEDSAMYFCAGKGGNRNTEAFFGQGTRLTVV.

CDR3 sequence (DNA): TGCAGCGTGGCTTGGGGGGGGGCGGGAGAGACCCAGTACTTC. Protein sequence: CSVAWGGAGETQYF. The V and J genes are TRBV29-1 and TRBJ2-5; D may be TRBD2 (7 bases). The V end was cut by 6 bases, the J end by 4 bases, with 18 bases between. CDR3 length: 14 residues. Per the germline V gene, CDR1 is SQVTM and CDR2 is ANQGSEA.

CDR3: CASSFSDRYPINQPQHF. CDR3 DNA sequence: TGTGCCAGCAGTTTTTCCGACAGATACCCGATCAATCAGCCCCAGCATTTT. This sequence joins TRBV28 and TRBJ1-5, with a possible D match to TRBD1 (5 bases). Germline lookup yields CDR1 MDHEN and CDR2 SYDVKM. The CDR3 covers 17 residues. The ends were cut back, 3 bases at V and 3 bases at J, with 18 bases in the middle.

The chain couples TRBV6-5 to TRBJ2-5; D possibly corresponds to TRBD2 (7 bases). The CDR3 sequence is 15 residues long. The germline V and J ends were trimmed by 5 bases and 5 bases, with 18 bases remaining between them. Per the germline V gene, CDR1 is MNHEY and CDR2 is SVGAGI. The CDR3 reads CASSPHEGGPETQYF. The CDR3 DNA reads TGTGCCAGCAGTCCCCACGAGGGGGGGCCGGAGACCCAGTACTTC.

The V gene is TRBV9, the J gene TRBJ2-1, with D possibly being TRBD2 (7 bases). Trimming left V 4 bases short and J 9 bases short, with 17 bases between. CDR1 and CDR2 from the germline V gene are SGDLS and YYNGEE. This CDR3 region has 14 residues. Here the CDR3 reads CASSLGRGESEQFF. The CDR3 DNA sequence: TGTGCCAGCAGCTTGGGGAGGGGGGAGAGTGAGCAGTTCTTC.

V and J are TRBV25-1 and TRBJ1-4; TRBD1 is a possible D gene (6 bases). V shed 3 bases and J shed 3 bases, with 8 bases lying between them. This CDR3 is built from 14 residues. Germline CDR1 and CDR2: MGHDK and SYGVNS. The DNA for the CDR3 is TGTGCCAGCAGTGACCCAGGGGCTAATGAAAAACTGTTTTTT. Translation gives CASSDPGANEKLFF.

This clone was detected only once. The V call is TRBV6-4, the J call TRBJ1-2; perhaps TRBD1 as D (6 bases). V shed 0 bases and J shed 6 bases, with 17 bases lying between them. CDR1 is MRHNA and CDR2 is SNTAGT in the germline V gene. The CDR3 extends over 16 amino acids. CDR3 region: CASSDSRQAHIDGYTF. CDR3 nucleotide sequence: TGTGCCAGCAGTGACTCGAGACAGGCCCACATCGATGGCTACACCTTC.

The rearrangement uses TRBV19 and TRBJ2-7, with TRBD1 identical over 7 bases. This CDR3 comprises 14 residues. Germline V lookup: CDR1 LNHDA, CDR2 SQIVND (reference sequence). The junction had 10 bases not matched to a gene; V was cut back by 10 bases and J by 1 base. CDR3 coding DNA: TGTGCCACTAAAGAGGACAGGATATCCTACGAGCAGTACTTC. It codes for CATKEDRISYEQYF.

This clone was counted between two and nine times. The rearrangement joins TRBV13 to TRBJ1-1; 7 bases agree with TRBD1. Germline values: CDR1 PRHDT, CDR2 FYEKMQ (reference sequence). Germline trimming cut 5 bases from V and 10 bases from J; bases unmatched to any gene: 13. This CDR3 is built from 14 residues. The CDR3 DNA reads as TGTGCCAGCAGCCCAATAAAGGTGGACAGGCGAGCTTTCTTT. Protein product: CASSPIKVDRRAFF. Full variable domain (missing parts from reference TRBV13 and TRBJ1-1): AAGVIQSPRHLIKEKRETATLKCYPIPRHDTVYWYQQGPGQDPQFLISFYEKMQSDKGSIPDRFSAQQFSDYHSELNMSSLELGDSALYFCASSPIKVDRRAFFGQGTRLTVV.

This clone was seen only once. The gene calls are TRBV5-1 and TRBJ2-7; TRBD1 matches at 7 bases. CDR1 and CDR2 from the germline V gene are SGHRS and YFSETQ. Losses at the gene ends were 4 bases for V and 9 bases for J; bases not matched to a gene: 10. CDR3 length: 13 amino acids. The CDR3 here is CASSLGQDGRQYF. Written as DNA, the CDR3 is TGCGCCAGCAGCCTCGGACAGGATGGTCGGCAGTACTTC.

The chain couples TRBV30 to TRBJ2-2, with no clear D. V lost 4 bases and J 6 bases, leaving 6 bases between the germline ends. Germline lookup yields CDR1 GTSNPN and CDR2 SVGIG (reference sequence). The CDR3 runs 11 residues. For the CDR3, the DNA is TGTGCCTGGATTGAGGCCGGGGAGCTGTTTTTT. Its translation is CAWIEAGELFF.

The chain is built from TRBV10-1 and TRBJ2-7; 10 positions agree with TRBD2. There are 16 residues in the CDR3. Germline V gene sequence: CDR1 WNHNN, CDR2 SYGVQD (reference sequence). After removal of 3 bases from V and 3 bases from J, the junction contained 8 bases not matched to a gene. CDR3 in amino acids: CASSDRLAGDIYEQYF. The CDR3, as DNA: TGCGCCAGCAGTGATCGGCTAGCGGGAGATATCTACGAGCAGTACTTC.

J is TRBJ1-3 and V is TRBV25-1; TRBD1 matches at 9 bases. The CDR3 sequence is 16 residues long. After removal of 1 base from V and 4 bases from J, the junction contained 5 bases not matched to a gene. The germline gives CDR1 MGHDK, CDR2 SYGVNS. Written as DNA, the CDR3 is TGTGCCAGCAGTGAATGGGGACAGGGCGCGGGAAACACCATATATTTT. Its protein product is CASSEWGQGAGNTIYF.

The rearrangement links TRBV30 to TRBJ2-1; perhaps TRBD2 as D (5 bases). V was pared by 0 bases and J by 8 bases, with 17 bases between. The CDR3 length is 15 residues. Germline V gene data show CDR1 as GTSNPN and CDR2 as SVGIG (reference sequence). CDR3: CAWSVLGLPGDEQFF. DNA of the CDR3: TGTGCCTGGAGTGTACTAGGACTTCCAGGCGATGAGCAGTTCTTC.

The rearrangement uses TRBV2 and TRBJ1-2; 8 bases map to TRBD1. Per the germline V gene, CDR1 is SNHLY and CDR2 is FYNNEI. This CDR3 contains 13 residues. The chain's CDR3 is CAISGTGDYGYTF. The CDR3, as DNA: TGTGCGATCTCCGGGACAGGAGACTATGGCTACACCTTC.